This T cell receptor beta chain was obtained from a study of response to subunit inactivated influenza vaccine. There are a few counts of this clonotype. Its antigen remains unidentified. TCRdb redid the calling of the RT-PCR reads with MiXCR, one entry per CDR3 protein. This sample yields about 570,000 distinct CDR3 sequences, of which approximately 10% are seen a single time; roughly 11% belongs to the top ten. Findings and caveats of the study: Each seasonal influenza vaccination recruits few new T cells, the authors suggested.

J lost 1 base, V lost 6 bases, and 9 bases had no gene match. The CDR3 totals 17 residues. Germline V gene lookup returns CDR1 MNHNS and CDR2 SASEGT. These data were likewise used in another study, on T cells expressing NK-cell markers. That paper states: The cDNA for TCR beta came from 5'RACE template switching with UMIs. Seven donors tested HCMV-seropositive and one tested seronegative among the eight sequenced. Dominant NKG2C+ clonotypes accounted for roughly 1.0-7.5% of CD8+ T cells in about six donors. In four donors, these clonotypes also led the CD3+CD56-NKG2C+ fraction.

This clonotype was sampled from a man aged 45 to 65 who received an inactivated influenza vaccine. The sample in question was PBMCs from blood, obtained on the day of vaccination. The chain combines TRBV6-1 with TRBJ1-6; 7 nucleotides match TRBD1. The CDR3 here is CASRPSLRGSYNSPLHF. DNA for the CDR3: TGTGCCAGCAGACCATCTCTCAGGGGGTCCTATAATTCACCCCTCCACTTT.